The clone carrying this T cell receptor (beta chain) appeared a few times. The antigen is not known. The sample belongs to a study of T-cell memory formation after mild COVID-19. Study details: Across donors, TCR clusters were largely donor specific. Study outcomes and limitations: Mainly CM and EM harbored the contracting CD4+ clones; mainly EMRA harbored the CD8+ ones. Contracting clones from day 15 to 85 had balanced CD4/CD8; later expanders favoured CD4+. SARS-CoV-2 specificity of second-wave clones peaking day 37 was unconfirmed.

TCRdb itself ran the 5' RACE reads through MiXCR, one entry per CDR3 protein. This table has around 310,000 distinct CDR3 sequences, about 20% appearing once. This clonotype was sampled from a man aged 18 to 30 who had mild COVID-19 (a few samples of this study predate the infection). Cell type and time point are not known. Source material: PBMCs or a T cell subset sorted from them (not recorded which).

The CDR3 DNA reads as TGCGCCAGCAGCCAAGAGGGCGGGCCAACTGAAGCTTTCTTT. Its protein product is CASSQEGGPTEAFF. The chain is built from TRBV4-3 and TRBJ1-1; no reliable D call. V was trimmed by 0 bases and J by 5 bases, leaving 10 bases between them. Germline lookup yields CDR1 LGHNA and CDR2 YSLEER. The CDR3 extends over 14 amino acids.